One and the same sample provided the 32 T cell receptor beta chains below, sequenced in a study of blood T cell repertoires in COVID-19. TCRdb's table, derived via immunoSEQ multiplex PCR, lists solely in-frame clones and lacks some. The table shows about 220,000 clones, with around 90% occurring only once. Sample: PBMCs or T cells enriched from blood (not recorded which). The receptors derive from a man under 40 who had been exposed to COVID-19.

The chain is built from TRBV3-1 (or the pseudogene TRBV3-2) and TRBJ2-1, with D maybe TRBD2 (6 bases). This CDR3 region has 11 residues. The ends were cut back, 8 bases at V and 8 bases at J, with 10 bases in the middle. Germline CDR1 LGHDT, CDR2 YNNKEL (reference sequence). CDR3 in DNA: TGTGCCAGCTCTAGGAGGGATGAGCAGTTCTTC. It encodes CASSRRDEQFF.

V usage is TRBV4-1 and J usage is TRBJ2-7; D might be TRBD2 (6 bases). The CDR3 runs 16 residues. From germline, CDR1 is MGHRA and CDR2 YSYEKL. The V end lost 1 base, the J end lost 0 bases, and 13 bases lay between the germline ends. DNA for the CDR3: TGCGCCAGCAGCCAAGCGAGGCTAGCGAGCTCCTACGAGCAGTACTTC. Residues: CASSQARLASSYEQYF.

The chain carries TRBV3-1 (or the pseudogene TRBV3-2) and TRBJ2-7, with D hard to call. Germline V CDR1 and CDR2: LGHDT, YNNKEL (reference sequence). The CDR3 spans 15 residues. V dropped 1 base and J dropped 0 bases, with 10 bases sitting between them. The chain's CDR3 is CASSQGVQSSYEQYF. CDR3 DNA: TGTGCCAGCAGCCAAGGGGTACAGAGCTCCTACGAGCAGTACTTC.

The chain recombines TRBV27 with TRBJ2-7, with D possibly being TRBD1 (5 bases). V was cut by 4 bases and J by 1 base, with 14 bases left in between. Germline CDR1 MNHEY, CDR2 SMNVEV (reference sequence). CDR3 length: 15 amino acids. CDR3 region: CASSSQQGWSYEQYF. The CDR3, as DNA: TGTGCCAGCAGTTCCCAGCAGGGTTGGTCCTACGAGCAGTACTTC.

This clone appeared a few times. J is TRBJ1-4 and V is TRBV27; 7 nucleotides line up with TRBD1. J lost 8 bases, V lost 10 bases, and 10 bases had no gene match. There are 13 residues in the CDR3. The V gene's germline CDR1 is MNHEY and CDR2 SMNVEV (reference sequence). CDR3 residues: CANRQGEQEKLFF. The CDR3, as DNA: TGTGCCAACAGACAGGGCGAACAGGAAAAACTGTTTTTT. Drawing the rest from reference TRBV27 and TRBJ1-4, the complete variable domain is EAQVTQNPRYLITVTGKKLTVTCSQNMNHEYMSWYRQDPGLGLRQIYYSMNVEVTDKGDVPEGYKVSRKEKRNFPLILESPSPNQTSLYFCANRQGEQEKLFFGSGTQLSVL.

The chain couples TRBV9 to TRBJ1-2; D is undetermined. Per germline, CDR1 SGDLS and CDR2 YYNGEE. V lost 0 bases and J 8 bases, leaving 17 bases between the germline ends. This CDR3 has 15 residues. CDR3 residues: CASSVGSEGRWGYTF. The CDR3 DNA is TGTGCCAGCAGCGTAGGATCAGAGGGTCGATGGGGCTACACCTTC.

The chain combines TRBV5-4 with TRBJ2-2; no definite D call. Germline loops: CDR1 SGHNT, CDR2 YYREEE (reference sequence). Trimming removed 1 base from V and 5 bases from J, with 12 bases in between. CDR3 length equals 15 residues. As DNA, the CDR3 is TGTGCCAGCAGCTTGAAGGCAGGAAGTACCGGGGAGCTGTTTTTT. Encoded protein: CASSLKAGSTGELFF.

This chain links TRBV7-9 with TRBJ1-5; possible D gene TRBD1, 5 bases. The V end was cut by 1 base, the J end by 5 bases, with 9 bases between. The CDR3 is 14 amino acids. Germline assignment: CDR1 SEHNR and CDR2 FQNEAQ (reference sequence). CDR3 DNA: TGTGCCAGCAGCTTAGGTTCGGGGGATCAGCCCCAGCATTTT. Translated, it gives CASSLGSGDQPQHF.

J is TRBJ2-4 and V is TRBV4-3, with 7 bases fitting TRBD1. The V gene's germline CDR1 is LGHNA and CDR2 YSLEER. Trimming cost V 0 bases and J 1 base; bases outside gene matches: 3. The CDR3 contains 16 residues. The CDR3 sequence is CASSQDPDRAKNIQYF. The CDR3 nucleotides are TGCGCCAGCAGCCAAGACCCGGACAGGGCCAAAAACATTCAGTACTTC.

The CDR3 bases are TGTGCCACCAGTGAGAGGACAGGTGGTCATGTCTCAGGCAACACTGAAGCTTTCTTT. It encodes CATSERTGGHVSGNTEAFF. This chain links TRBV24-1 with TRBJ1-1, with TRBD1 matching over 7 bases. V shed 4 bases, J shed 2 bases, and the junction held 18 bases outside the gene matches. In germline, CDR1 is KGHDR, CDR2 SFDVKD. The CDR3 contains 19 residues.

The chain uses TRBV19 and TRBJ1-2; D ambiguous. V dropped 3 bases and J dropped 8 bases, with 19 bases sitting between them. This CDR3 is built from 15 residues. Germline values: CDR1 LNHDA, CDR2 SQIVND (reference sequence). CDR3 protein: CASSIFEGSLGGYTF. Written as DNA, the CDR3 is TGTGCCAGTAGTATTTTTGAGGGCTCATTAGGCGGCTACACCTTC.

The rearrangement uses TRBV6-5 and TRBJ1-6; 7 nucleotides match TRBD1. Trimming cost V 6 bases and J 11 bases; bases outside gene matches: 7. The CDR3 spans 13 residues. Looked up from germline, CDR1 is MNHEY and CDR2 is SVGAGI. CDR3 coding DNA: TGTGCCAGCAGCTCCGCACAGGGGACACCCCTCCACTTT. Translated: CASSSAQGTPLHF.

V is TRBV9 and J is TRBJ1-6; D remains ambiguous. The CDR3 length is 13 residues. Germline V gene lookup returns CDR1 SGDLS and CDR2 YYNGEE. V shed 4 bases and J shed 7 bases, with 9 bases lying between them. This chain's CDR3 is CASSPTQNSPLHF. CDR3 nucleotide sequence: TGTGCCAGCAGCCCAACCCAGAATTCACCCCTCCACTTT.

The chain carries TRBV19 and TRBJ1-2, with a possible D match to TRBD1 (6 bases). The V gene's germline CDR1 is LNHDA and CDR2 SQIVND (reference sequence). This CDR3 contains 15 residues. V shed 8 bases and J shed 5 bases, with 21 bases lying between them. Written as DNA, the CDR3 is TGTGCCAGTGCCGAAACCCGGGGGGCCCAATATGGCTACACCTTC. It codes for CASAETRGAQYGYTF. Using reference TRBV19 and TRBJ1-2 for the parts outside the CDR3, the full variable domain is DGGITQSPKYLFRKEGQNVTLSCEQNLNHDAMYWYRQDPGQGLRLIYYSQIVNDFQKGDIAEGYSVSREKKESFPLTVTSAQKNPTAFYLCASAETRGAQYGYTFGSGTRLTVV.

The chain combines TRBV10-2 with TRBJ1-6; D not resolved. CDR1 and CDR2 (germline): WSHSY, SAAADI. CDR3 length: 15 amino acids. V was trimmed by 2 bases and J by 6 bases, leaving 11 bases between them. CDR3 amino acids: CASSEGPLGNSPLHF. CDR3 nucleotide sequence: TGCGCCAGCAGTGAGGGGCCCCTTGGTAATTCACCCCTCCACTTT.

V usage is TRBV6-5 and J usage is TRBJ1-5, with 9 bases lining up with TRBD1. Germline V lookup: CDR1 MNHEY, CDR2 SVGAGI. The CDR3 runs to 14 residues. J was trimmed by 4 bases and V by 7 bases; bases with no gene match: 5. The CDR3 DNA sequence: TGTGCCAGCACCCCAGACAGGGGGAATCAGCCCCAGCATTTT. Translated: CASTPDRGNQPQHF.

The J gene is TRBJ2-3, the V gene TRBV5-1; 14 bases match TRBD2. The germline V gene encodes CDR1 SGHRS and CDR2 YFSETQ. Trimming at V came to 3 bases and at J to 3 bases, leaving 3 bases not matched to a gene. This CDR3 comprises 16 residues. The CDR3 reads CASSSRLAGGTDTQYF. The CDR3 DNA sequence: TGCGCCAGCAGCTCGAGACTAGCGGGGGGGACAGATACGCAGTATTTT.

This chain joins TRBV7-2 and TRBJ2-1; 8 bases agree with TRBD2. The germline CDR1 and CDR2 sequences are SGHTA and FQGNSA. The CDR3 length is 16 residues. V lost 4 bases, J lost 8 bases, and 13 bases stayed unmatched. The chain's CDR3 is CASSSITSGPRDEQFF. CDR3 DNA: TGTGCCAGCAGCTCCATTACTAGCGGCCCACGGGATGAGCAGTTCTTC.

The chain is built from TRBV6-1 and TRBJ1-2, with D unclear. V was clipped by 2 bases and J by 5 bases, with 6 bases between them. Germline CDR1 MNHNS, CDR2 SASEGT. This CDR3 has 12 residues. DNA for the CDR3: TGTGCCAGCAGTGAATCTGAGTATGGCTACACCTTC. This codes for CASSESEYGYTF.

The table lists this clone with a few counts. The chain combines TRBV3-1 (or the pseudogene TRBV3-2) with TRBJ1-2; a possible D gene is TRBD1 (5 bases). This CDR3 comprises 15 residues. Germline CDR1 and CDR2: LGHDT and YNNKEL (reference sequence). Deletions cut 7 bases from V and 0 bases from J, with 15 bases between. CDR3 region: CASTTNWGANYGYTF. CDR3 nucleotide sequence: TGTGCCAGCACTACAAATTGGGGGGCTAACTATGGCTACACCTTC.

This chain connects TRBV30 to TRBJ1-2, with 10 bases that match TRBD1. The CDR3 consists of 13 residues. V lost 7 bases, J lost 4 bases, and 6 bases stayed unmatched. In germline, CDR1 is GTSNPN, CDR2 SVGIG (reference sequence). CDR3 sequence: CAYSGQGSYGYTF. CDR3 DNA: TGTGCCTACTCGGGACAGGGGAGCTATGGCTACACCTTC.

Of note for this clone: Germline and junction disagree at one end, which may indicate a read error. The rearrangement uses TRBV12-5 and TRBJ2-7, with 10 bases matching TRBD1. The germline V gene has CDR1 LGHNT and CDR2 FRNRAP. This CDR3 is built from 15 residues. CDR3 DNA: TGTGCTAGTGGCTTGGGTGAGGGACAGGGGTACGAGCAGTACTTC. Amino acids: CASGLGEGQGYEQYF. Variable domain in full (rest from reference TRBV12-5 and TRBJ2-7): DARVTQTPRHKVTEMGQEVTMRCQPILGHNTVFWYRQTMMQGLELLAYFRNRAPLDDSGMPKDRFSAEMPDATLATLKIQPSEPRDSAVYFCASGLGEGQGYEQYFGPGTRLTVT.

The gene calls are TRBV6-5 and TRBJ1-4; 8 nucleotides align to TRBD1. Trimming cost V 4 bases and J 7 bases; bases outside gene matches: 8. This CDR3 has 15 residues. CDR1 and CDR2 from the germline V gene are MNHEY and SVGAGI. For the CDR3, the DNA is TGTGCCAGCAGTTTCCGGACAGGGCGGCGTGAAAAACTGTTTTTT. Translated: CASSFRTGRREKLFF.

V is TRBV19 and J is TRBJ1-5; 7 nucleotides align to TRBD1. This CDR3 comprises 14 residues. Trimming cost V 7 bases and J 4 bases; bases outside gene matches: 7. The germline gives CDR1 LNHDA, CDR2 SQIVND (reference sequence). This chain's CDR3 is CASKGGTANQPQHF. CDR3 in DNA: TGTGCCAGTAAGGGCGGGACAGCGAATCAGCCCCAGCATTTT.

This sequence joins TRBV2 and TRBJ2-5; 8 bases are shared with TRBD2. The V and J ends lost 7 bases and 1 base, in that order; junction bases with no gene match: 11. Germline CDR1 reads SNHLY; CDR2 reads FYNNEI. This CDR3 is built from 16 residues. This CDR3 is CASKVLSGGLQETQYF. In nucleotides, the CDR3 is TGTGCCAGCAAGGTCCTGAGCGGGGGTCTCCAAGAGACCCAGTACTTC.

This rearrangement joins TRBV14 to TRBJ2-5, with 7 bases identical to TRBD1. Germline V gene sequence: CDR1 SGHDN, CDR2 FVKESK. The CDR3 sequence is 13 residues long. Germline trimming cut 3 bases from V and 2 bases from J; bases unmatched to any gene: 0. The CDR3 DNA reads as TGTGCCAGCAGCCACAGGGGGCAAGAGACCCAGTACTTC. It is translated as CASSHRGQETQYF.

This chain joins TRBV18 and TRBJ2-7; 7 bases are a match to TRBD1. Germline CDR1 is KGHSH and CDR2 is LQKENI. Trimming removed 2 bases from V and 6 bases from J; junction bases left unmatched: 10. The CDR3 is 15 amino acids. Written as DNA, the CDR3 is TGTGCCAGCTCACCAGAGGATCAACAGGGGCTCGAGCAGTACTTC. Translation gives CASSPEDQQGLEQYF.

The gene calls are TRBV5-6 and TRBJ2-2; weak D call: TRBD2 (7 bases). CDR3 length: 15 amino acids. The germline CDR1 and CDR2 sequences are SGHDT and YYEEEE. V was pared by 0 bases and J by 5 bases, with 11 bases between. CDR3 nucleotides: TGTGCCAGCAGCTTGGGCGGGGGCCGGACCGGGGAGCTGTTTTTT. Residues: CASSLGGGRTGELFF.

The rearrangement uses TRBV5-1 and TRBJ2-5; D may be TRBD1 (5 bases). Trimming took 4 bases from V and 2 from J, leaving 12 bases between them. This CDR3 spans 14 amino acids. Germline CDR1 and CDR2: SGHRS and YFSETQ. Here the CDR3 reads CASSQQGGQETQYF. DNA of the CDR3: TGCGCCAGCAGCCAGCAGGGTGGGCAAGAGACCCAGTACTTC. Supplemented by reference TRBV5-1 and TRBJ2-5, the full variable domain reads KAGVTQTPRYLIKTRGQQVTLSCSPISGHRSVSWYQQTPGQGLQFLFEYFSETQRNKGNFPGRFSGRQFSNSRSEMNVSTLELGDSALYLCASSQQGGQETQYFGPGTRLLVL.

CDR3 nucleotides: TGTGCCAGCAGCGGCTCTGGGGCCAACGTCCTGACTTTC. Protein sequence: CASSGSGANVLTF. This rearrangement joins TRBV2 to TRBJ2-6; D remains unclear. Trimming cost V 6 bases and J 0 bases, with 3 bases left between them. The length of the CDR3 is 13 residues. From germline, CDR1 is SNHLY and CDR2 FYNNEI.

V is TRBV12-3 or TRBV12-4 and J is TRBJ1-3, with D unresolved. Trimming took off 3 bases at V and 8 bases at J, with 11 bases between the two ends. The CDR3 totals 13 residues. The DNA for the CDR3 is TGTGCCAGCAGTTTTAGTCGTGTGGACACCATATATTTT. It translates to CASSFSRVDTIYF.

The chain is built from TRBV4-2 and TRBJ2-5, with 14 bases lining up with TRBD2. There are 14 residues in the CDR3. Per the germline V gene, CDR1 is LGHNA and CDR2 is YNFKEQ. Trimming took 5 bases from V and 5 from J; bases not matched to a gene: 1. The CDR3 sequence is CASSGLAGGETQYF. The CDR3 DNA is TGTGCCAGCAGCGGACTAGCGGGGGGTGAGACCCAGTACTTC.